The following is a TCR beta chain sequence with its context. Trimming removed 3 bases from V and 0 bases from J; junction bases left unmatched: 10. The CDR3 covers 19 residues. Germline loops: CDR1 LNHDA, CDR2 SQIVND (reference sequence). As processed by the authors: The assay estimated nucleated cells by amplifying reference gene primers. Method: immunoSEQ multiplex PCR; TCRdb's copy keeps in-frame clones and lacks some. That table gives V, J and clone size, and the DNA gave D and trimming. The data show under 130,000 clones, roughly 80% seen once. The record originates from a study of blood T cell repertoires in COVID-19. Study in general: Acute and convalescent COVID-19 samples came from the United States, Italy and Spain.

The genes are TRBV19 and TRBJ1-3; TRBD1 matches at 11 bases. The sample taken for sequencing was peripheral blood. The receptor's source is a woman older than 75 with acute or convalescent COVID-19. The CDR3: CASSMAGQGARSSGNTIYF. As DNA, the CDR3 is TGTGCCAGTAGTATGGCTGGACAGGGGGCGCGGAGCTCTGGAAACACCATATATTTT.